This entry lists 9 T cell receptor beta chains sequenced from one sample in a study of neoadjuvant anti-PD-1 for oral cavity cancer. Method: immunoSEQ multiplex PCR; TCRdb's copy keeps in-frame clones and lacks some. Among under 85,000 clones listed, approximately 80% were seen once. This specimen was PBMCs, taken before nivolumab (anti-PD-1) treatment. The origin of the receptors is a person between 35 and 79 years old with oral cavity squamous cell carcinoma.

This chain joins TRBV29-1 and TRBJ2-3; weak D call: TRBD1 (6 bases). Trimming shortened V by 6 bases and J by 2 bases, and 18 bases separated the two germline ends. This CDR3 comprises 15 residues. The germline V gene has CDR1 SQVTM and CDR2 ANQGSEA. Here the CDR3 reads CSVEGTSSSTDTQYF. The CDR3 nucleotides read TGCAGCGTCGAGGGGACAAGCAGCTCCACAGATACGCAGTATTTT.

The gene calls are TRBV19 and TRBJ2-1; unclear D gene. Germline lookup yields CDR1 LNHDA and CDR2 SQIVND (reference sequence). Trimming pared 3 bases from V and 1 base from J, leaving 22 bases between. CDR3 length: 19 residues. CDR3 in amino acids: CASSITAATFVASYNEQFF. CDR3 in DNA: TGTGCCAGTAGTATTACGGCAGCCACCTTCGTTGCGTCCTACAATGAGCAGTTCTTC.

The chain employs TRBV10-3 and TRBJ2-1, with TRBD2 identical over 12 bases. V shed 5 bases, J shed 0 bases, and the junction held 2 bases outside the gene matches. Germline values: CDR1 ENHRY, CDR2 SYGVKD. The CDR3 consists of 16 residues. CDR3 protein: CAISLAGGASYNEQFF. The CDR3 bases are TGTGCCATCAGTCTAGCGGGAGGGGCCTCCTACAATGAGCAGTTCTTC.

This sequence joins TRBV5-1 and TRBJ1-1; possibly TRBD1 for D (6 bases). Germline V gene data show CDR1 as SGHRS and CDR2 as YFSETQ. This CDR3 is 15 amino acids long. The V end was cut by 0 bases, the J end by 4 bases, with 13 bases between. CDR3: CASSLDDRSSTEAFF. For the CDR3, the DNA is TGCGCCAGCAGCTTGGATGACAGGTCGTCCACTGAAGCTTTCTTT.

The rearrangement joins TRBV7-9 to TRBJ2-1; 8 positions match TRBD2. Germline trimming cut 5 bases from V and 9 bases from J; bases unmatched to any gene: 9. The CDR3 has 14 residues. Germline CDR1 is SEHNR and CDR2 is FQNEAQ (reference sequence). The CDR3 region has the DNA TGTGCCAGCAGCACACCGGGACTAGGCGGTGAGCAGTTCTTC. Translation gives CASSTPGLGGEQFF.

DNA for the CDR3: TGTGCCTGGTTTCACTGGGAAGGGGGAAACACCATATATTTT. Amino acids: CAWFHWEGGNTIYF. This rearrangement joins TRBV30 to TRBJ1-3; D call uncertain. The ends were cut back, 5 bases at V and 4 bases at J, with 15 bases in the middle. Germline CDR1 and CDR2: GTSNPN and SVGIG (reference sequence). CDR3 length equals 14 residues.

This chain joins TRBV30 and TRBJ2-1, with D maybe TRBD2 (5 bases). The V end lost 0 bases, the J end lost 8 bases, and 14 bases lay between the germline ends. Germline-derived CDR1 and CDR2 are GTSNPN and SVGIG (reference sequence). CDR3 length: 14 amino acids. CDR3 bases: TGTGCCTGGAGTGTTTTCGGGGAAAGGGATGAGCAGTTCTTC. Translation: CAWSVFGERDEQFF.

V usage is TRBV9 and J usage is TRBJ1-2; D call uncertain. Germline loops: CDR1 SGDLS, CDR2 YYNGEE. V lost 6 bases to trimming and J lost 8 bases, with 14 bases between them. This CDR3 is 12 amino acids long. Written as DNA, the CDR3 is TGTGCCAGCAACCTTAGAGGAAACGGCTACACCTTC. It specifies CASNLRGNGYTF.

The chain combines TRBV6-5 with TRBJ2-7; 7 bases map to TRBD2. Per germline, CDR1 MNHEY and CDR2 SVGAGI. The CDR3 has 14 amino acids. The ends lost 5 bases at V and 2 bases at J; junction bases unmatched: 6. As DNA, the CDR3 is TGTGCCAGCAGTCAGGTGGGAGGGCCCTACGAGCAGTACTTC. It is translated as CASSQVGGPYEQYF.